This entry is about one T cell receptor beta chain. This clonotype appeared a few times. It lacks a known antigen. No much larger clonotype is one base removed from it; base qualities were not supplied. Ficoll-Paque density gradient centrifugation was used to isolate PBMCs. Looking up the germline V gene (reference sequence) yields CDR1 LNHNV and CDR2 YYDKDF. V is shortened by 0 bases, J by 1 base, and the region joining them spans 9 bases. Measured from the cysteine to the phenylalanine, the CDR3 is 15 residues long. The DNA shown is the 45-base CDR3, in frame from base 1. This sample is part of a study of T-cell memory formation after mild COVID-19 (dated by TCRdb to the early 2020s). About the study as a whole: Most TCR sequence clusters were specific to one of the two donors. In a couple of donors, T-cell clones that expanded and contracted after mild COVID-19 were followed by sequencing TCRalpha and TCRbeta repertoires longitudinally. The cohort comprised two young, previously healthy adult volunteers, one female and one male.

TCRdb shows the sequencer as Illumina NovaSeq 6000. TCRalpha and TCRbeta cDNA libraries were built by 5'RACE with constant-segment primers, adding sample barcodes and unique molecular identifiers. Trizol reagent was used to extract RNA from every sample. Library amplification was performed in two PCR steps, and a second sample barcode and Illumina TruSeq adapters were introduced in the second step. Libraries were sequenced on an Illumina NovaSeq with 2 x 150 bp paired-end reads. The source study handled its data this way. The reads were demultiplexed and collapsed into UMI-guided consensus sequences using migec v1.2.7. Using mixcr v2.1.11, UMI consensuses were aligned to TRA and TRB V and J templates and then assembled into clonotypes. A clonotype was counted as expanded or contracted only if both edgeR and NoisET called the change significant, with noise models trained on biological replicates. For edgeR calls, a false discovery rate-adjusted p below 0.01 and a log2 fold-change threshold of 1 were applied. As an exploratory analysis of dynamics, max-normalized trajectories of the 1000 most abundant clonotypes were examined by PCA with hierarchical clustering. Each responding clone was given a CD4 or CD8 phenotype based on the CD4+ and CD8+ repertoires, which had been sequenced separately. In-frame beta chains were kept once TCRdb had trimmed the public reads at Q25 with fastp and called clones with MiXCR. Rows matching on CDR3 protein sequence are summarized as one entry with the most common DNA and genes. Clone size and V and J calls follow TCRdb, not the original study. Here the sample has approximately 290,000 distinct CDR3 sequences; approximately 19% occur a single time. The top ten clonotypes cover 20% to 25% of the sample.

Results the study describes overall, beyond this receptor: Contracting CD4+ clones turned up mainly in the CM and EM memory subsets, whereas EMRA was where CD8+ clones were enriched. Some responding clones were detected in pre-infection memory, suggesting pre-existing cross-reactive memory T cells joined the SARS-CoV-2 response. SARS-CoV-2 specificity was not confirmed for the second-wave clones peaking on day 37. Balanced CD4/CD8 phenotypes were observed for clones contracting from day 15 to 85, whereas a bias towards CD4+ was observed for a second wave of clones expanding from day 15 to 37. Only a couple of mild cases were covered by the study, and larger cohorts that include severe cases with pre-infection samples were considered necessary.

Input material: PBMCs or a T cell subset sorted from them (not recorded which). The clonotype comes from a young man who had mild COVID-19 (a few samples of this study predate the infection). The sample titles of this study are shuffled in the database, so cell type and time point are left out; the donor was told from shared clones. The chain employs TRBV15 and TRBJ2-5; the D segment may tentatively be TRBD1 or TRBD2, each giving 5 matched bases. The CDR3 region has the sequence CATSRDPGTQETQYF. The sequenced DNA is TGTGCCACCAGCAGAGATCCGGGGACCCAAGAGACCCAGTACTTC.